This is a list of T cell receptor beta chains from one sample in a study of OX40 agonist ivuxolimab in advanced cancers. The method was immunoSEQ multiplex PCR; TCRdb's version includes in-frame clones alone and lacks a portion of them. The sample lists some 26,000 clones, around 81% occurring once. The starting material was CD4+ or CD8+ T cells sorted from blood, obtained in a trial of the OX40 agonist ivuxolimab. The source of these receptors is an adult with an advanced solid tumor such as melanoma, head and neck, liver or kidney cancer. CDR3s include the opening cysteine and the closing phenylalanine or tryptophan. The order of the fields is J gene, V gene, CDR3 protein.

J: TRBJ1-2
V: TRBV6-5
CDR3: CASTPSGGYGYTF

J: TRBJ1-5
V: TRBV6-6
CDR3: CASSWDRENQPQHF

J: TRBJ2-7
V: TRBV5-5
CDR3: CASSLGRASYEQYF

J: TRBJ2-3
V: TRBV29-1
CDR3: CSVARSSTDTQYF

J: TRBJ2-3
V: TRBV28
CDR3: CASSAGSGPTDTQYF

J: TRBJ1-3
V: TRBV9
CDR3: CASSGGVGNTIYF

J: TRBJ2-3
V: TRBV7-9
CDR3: CASSAWDLTPYGTADTQYF

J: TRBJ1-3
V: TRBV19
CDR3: CASSMSSGNTIYF

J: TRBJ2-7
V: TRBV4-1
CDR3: CASSQGGGTYEQYF

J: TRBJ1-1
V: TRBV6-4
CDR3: CASSDSDNTEAFF

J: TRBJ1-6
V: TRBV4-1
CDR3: CASSQGGGLGPLHF

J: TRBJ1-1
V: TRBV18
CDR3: CASSLGRPTEAFF

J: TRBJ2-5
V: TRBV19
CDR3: CASSLGSAEQYF

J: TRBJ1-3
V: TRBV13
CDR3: CASSSGRFSGNTIYF

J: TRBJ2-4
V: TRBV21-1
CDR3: CASSLRGPLAKNIQYF

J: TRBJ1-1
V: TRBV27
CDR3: CASSLAGTQNTEAFF

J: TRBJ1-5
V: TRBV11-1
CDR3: CASSLGGGQPQHF

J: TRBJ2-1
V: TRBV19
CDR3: CASSIQTYNEQFF

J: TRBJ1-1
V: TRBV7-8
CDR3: CASSLGGPGTEAFF

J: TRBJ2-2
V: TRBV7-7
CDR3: CASSASGVGTGELFF

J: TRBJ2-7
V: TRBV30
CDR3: CAWSVGIAGAAEQYF

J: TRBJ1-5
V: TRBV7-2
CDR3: CASSLAGALQPQHF

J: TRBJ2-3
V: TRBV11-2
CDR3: CASSKTTSGIGADTQYF

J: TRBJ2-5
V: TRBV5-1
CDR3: CASSLGSGGLPPQETQYF

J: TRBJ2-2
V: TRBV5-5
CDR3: CASQREANTGELFF

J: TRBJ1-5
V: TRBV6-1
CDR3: CASSEADGTGYQPQHF

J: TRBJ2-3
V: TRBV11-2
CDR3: CASSLVSASTDTQYF

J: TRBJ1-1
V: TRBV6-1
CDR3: CASTWEGQAEAFF

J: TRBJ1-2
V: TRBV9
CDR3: CASSVGGRVGSGYTF

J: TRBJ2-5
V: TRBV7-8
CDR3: CASSLGGVRTGETQYF

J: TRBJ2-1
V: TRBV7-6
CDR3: CASSVESKIVGNEQFF

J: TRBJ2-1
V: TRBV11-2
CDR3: CASSLEGGGGPYNEQFF

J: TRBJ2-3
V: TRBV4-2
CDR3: CASSPIWDRGSWAQYF

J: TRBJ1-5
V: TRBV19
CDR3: CASNPTGLATQPQHF

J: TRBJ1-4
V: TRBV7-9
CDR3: CASSKGQGRGEKLFF

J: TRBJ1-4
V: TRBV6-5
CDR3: CASSSGESGGREKLFF

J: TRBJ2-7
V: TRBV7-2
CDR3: CASSRQGNEQYF

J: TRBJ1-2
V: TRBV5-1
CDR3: CASSLGSGTEKHYGYTF

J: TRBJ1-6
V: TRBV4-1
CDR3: CASSQELQGSSSPLHF

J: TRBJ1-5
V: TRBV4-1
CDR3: CASSLITGYSNQPQHF

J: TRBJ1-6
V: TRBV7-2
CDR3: CASSFGQGVSPLHF

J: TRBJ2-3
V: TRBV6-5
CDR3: CASTGRAAFRDTQYF

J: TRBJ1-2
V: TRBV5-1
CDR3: CASSSLDRAEYGYTF

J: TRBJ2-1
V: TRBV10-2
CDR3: CASSRTSGDYNEQFF

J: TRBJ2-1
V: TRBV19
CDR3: CASSISFYNEQFF

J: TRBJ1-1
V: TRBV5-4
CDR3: CASSPFVNTEAFF

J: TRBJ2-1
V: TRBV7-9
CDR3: CASSLARVTGTSTEQFF

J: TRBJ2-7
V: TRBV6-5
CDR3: CASSYSGTGSNEQYF